A selection of T cell receptor beta chains follows, all from one sample in a study of early T cells in non-severe SARS-CoV-2 infection. TCRdb reanalysed the 5' RACE reads using MiXCR and keeps one entry per CDR3 protein. Here the sample spans roughly 62,000 distinct CDR3 sequences, under 10% being singletons. Sequenced sample: whole blood. The source is an adult who was a healthcare worker with PCR-confirmed SARS-CoV-2 infection or an uninfected control (not recorded which). The CDR3 runs from the conserved cysteine through the conserved F or W. The D gene is left open where the match is weak. Clone size is shown for a subset of rows, as once, few, many or a class of expanded clone.

>few|TRBV7-9|TRBJ1-3|-
CASSQGRFSGNTIYF
TGTGCCAGCAGCCAGGGCCGTTTCTCTGGAAACACCATATATTTT
>many|TRBV5-1|TRBJ1-6|-
CASSLEAANSPLHF
TGCGCCAGCAGCTTGGAGGCAGCCAATTCACCCCTCCACTTT
>-|TRBV7-3|TRBJ1-1|-
CASSPSGGRAEAFF
TGTGCCAGCAGCCCCAGCGGAGGGAGGGCTGAAGCTTTCTTT
>many|TRBV29-1|TRBJ2-1|-
CSVEEKREQFF
TGCAGCGTTGAAGAGAAGCGCGAGCAGTTCTTC
>many|TRBV14|TRBJ2-5|-
CASSQEGGLQETQYF
TGTGCCAGCAGCCAAGAAGGAGGGTTACAAGAGACCCAGTACTTC
>many|TRBV28|TRBJ2-1|-
CASSQTGFSSYNEQFF
TGTGCCAGCAGTCAGACTGGATTTAGCTCCTACAATGAGCAGTTCTTC
>few|TRBV7-9|TRBJ1-3|-
CASSSKRGTGNTIYF
TGTGCCAGCAGCTCGAAGAGGGGGACTGGAAACACCATATATTTT
>few|TRBV7-8|TRBJ2-2|-
CASSLGGFWELFF
TGTGCCAGCAGCTTAGGGGGATTTTGGGAGCTGTTTTTT
>many|TRBV21-1|TRBJ1-6|-
CASSKSSPQGSPLHF
TGTGCCAGCAGCAAATCGAGCCCACAGGGATCACCCCTCCACTTT
>few|TRBV15|TRBJ2-3|TRBD1
CATSADRGRSDTQYF
TGTGCCACCAGCGCGGACAGGGGGCGGTCAGATACGCAGTATTTT